A selection of T cell receptor beta chains follows, all from one sample in a study of shared clonotypes between healthy human individuals. The data were produced by immunoSEQ multiplex PCR, yet TCRdb's version contains in-frame clones alone and is incomplete. The sample lists roughly 2 million clones; about 95% were seen once. Sequencing was performed on naive CD8+ T cells sorted from blood. These receptors were taken from a man aged 18-30 years in good health. Each CDR3 is given without its conserved first and last residue.

V gene	J gene	CDR3 protein
TRBV5-1	TRBJ2-3	ASSLLRQTALSTDTQY
TRBV5-4	TRBJ2-7	ASSPPGGEYYEQY
TRBV30	TRBJ2-5	AWGLGGTQETQY
TRBV7-8	TRBJ2-5	ASSLARYQETQY
TRBV7-6	TRBJ1-1	ASSLGGLEAEAF
TRBV30	TRBJ1-2	AWSVKGGDYGYT
TRBV27	TRBJ2-7	ASSSTTWAEQY
TRBV13	TRBJ2-2	ASSLGLNTGELF
TRBV28	TRBJ2-7	ASSAPSYEQY
TRBV29-1	TRBJ2-1	SVKDGYNEQF
TRBV21-1	TRBJ2-1	ASSKARGTISYNEQF
TRBV7-6	TRBJ2-6	ASSPRSISQSRANVLT
TRBV6-5	TRBJ2-5	ASSYETSGRETQY
TRBV7-2	TRBJ2-1	ASSSDGTSLYNEQF
TRBV6-5	TRBJ2-2	ASTWLLPTGELF